The source of this T cell receptor beta chain is a study of T cells in women clearing cervical HPV infection. Study-wide context: Case blood drawn at lesion detection; control blood after infection cleared. General study findings and limits: T-cell numbers per sample were unknown and may explain richness differences. Cases carried less TRBV6-7 than controls: roughly 0.11% versus 0.16%.

The germline gives CDR1 SGHKS, CDR2 YYEKEE (reference sequence). Trimming cost V 4 bases and J 7 bases; bases outside gene matches: 6. This CDR3 is built from 15 residues. Details on this clone: Its target is unknown. The CDR3 goes on 3 residues after the read ends, and that part is filled in from the germline J gene.

Generated by immunoSEQ multiplex PCR, the TCRdb table keeps only in-frame clones and is missing some. In all, the sample yields roughly 20,000 clones. Sequencing was performed on blood buffy coat. The genes are TRBV5-5 and TRBJ1-4; 11 bases map to TRBD1. This TCR derives from a woman aged 18 to 75 with a cervical HPV16 infection that either progressed to CIN3+ or cleared (not recorded which). CDR3 DNA, as far as it was read: TGTGCCAGCAGCGGCGGGACAGGGGGAGGTGAAAAA. This translates into CASSGGTGGGEK. The full CDR3 protein reads CASSGGTGGGEKLFF.